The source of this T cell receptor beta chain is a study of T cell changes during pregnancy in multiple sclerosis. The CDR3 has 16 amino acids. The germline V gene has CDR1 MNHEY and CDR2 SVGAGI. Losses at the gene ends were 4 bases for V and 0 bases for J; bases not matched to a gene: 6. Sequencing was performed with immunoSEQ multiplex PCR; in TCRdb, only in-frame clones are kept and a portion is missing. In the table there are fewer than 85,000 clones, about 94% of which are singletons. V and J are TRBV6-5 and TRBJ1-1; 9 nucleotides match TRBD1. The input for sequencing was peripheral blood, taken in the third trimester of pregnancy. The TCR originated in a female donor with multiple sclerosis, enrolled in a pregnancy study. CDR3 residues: CASSFRTGALNTEAFF. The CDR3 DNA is TGTGCCAGCAGTTTCCGGACAGGGGCTCTGAACACTGAAGCTTTCTTT.